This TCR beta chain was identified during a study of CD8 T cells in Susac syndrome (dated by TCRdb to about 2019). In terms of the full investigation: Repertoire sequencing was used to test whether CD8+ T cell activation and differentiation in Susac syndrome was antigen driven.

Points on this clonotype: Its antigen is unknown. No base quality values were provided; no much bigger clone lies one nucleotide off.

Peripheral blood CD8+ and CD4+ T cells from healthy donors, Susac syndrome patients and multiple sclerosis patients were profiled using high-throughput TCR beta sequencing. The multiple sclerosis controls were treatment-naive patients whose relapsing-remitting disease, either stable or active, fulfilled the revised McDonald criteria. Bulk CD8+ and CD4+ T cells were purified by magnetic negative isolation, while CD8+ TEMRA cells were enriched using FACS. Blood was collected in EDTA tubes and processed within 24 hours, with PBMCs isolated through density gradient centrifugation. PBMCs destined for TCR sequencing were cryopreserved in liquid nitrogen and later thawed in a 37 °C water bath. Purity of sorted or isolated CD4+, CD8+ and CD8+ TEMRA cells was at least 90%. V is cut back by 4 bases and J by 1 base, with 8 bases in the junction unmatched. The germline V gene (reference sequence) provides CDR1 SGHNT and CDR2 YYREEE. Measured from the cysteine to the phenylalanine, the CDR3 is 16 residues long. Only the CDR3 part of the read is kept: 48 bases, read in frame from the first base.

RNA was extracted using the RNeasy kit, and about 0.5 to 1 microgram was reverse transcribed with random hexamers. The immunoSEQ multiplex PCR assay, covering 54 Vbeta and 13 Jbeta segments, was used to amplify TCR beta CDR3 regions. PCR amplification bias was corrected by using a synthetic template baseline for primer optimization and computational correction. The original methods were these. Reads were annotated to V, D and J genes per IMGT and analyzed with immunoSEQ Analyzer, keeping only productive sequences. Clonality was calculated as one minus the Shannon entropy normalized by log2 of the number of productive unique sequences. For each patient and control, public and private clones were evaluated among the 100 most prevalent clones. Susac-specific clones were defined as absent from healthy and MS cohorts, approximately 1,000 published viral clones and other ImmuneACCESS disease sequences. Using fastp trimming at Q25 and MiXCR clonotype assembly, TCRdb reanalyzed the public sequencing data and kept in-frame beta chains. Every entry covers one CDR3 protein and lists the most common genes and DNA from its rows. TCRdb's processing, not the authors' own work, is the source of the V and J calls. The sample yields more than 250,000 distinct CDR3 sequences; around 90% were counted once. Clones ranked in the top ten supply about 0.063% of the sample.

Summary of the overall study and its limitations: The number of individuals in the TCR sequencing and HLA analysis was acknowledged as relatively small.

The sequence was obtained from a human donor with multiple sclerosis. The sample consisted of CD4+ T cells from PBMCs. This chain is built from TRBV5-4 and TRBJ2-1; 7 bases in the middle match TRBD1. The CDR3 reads CASSQQRTGSYNEQFF. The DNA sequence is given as TGTGCCAGCAGCCAACAACGGACAGGATCCTACAATGAGCAGTTCTTC.